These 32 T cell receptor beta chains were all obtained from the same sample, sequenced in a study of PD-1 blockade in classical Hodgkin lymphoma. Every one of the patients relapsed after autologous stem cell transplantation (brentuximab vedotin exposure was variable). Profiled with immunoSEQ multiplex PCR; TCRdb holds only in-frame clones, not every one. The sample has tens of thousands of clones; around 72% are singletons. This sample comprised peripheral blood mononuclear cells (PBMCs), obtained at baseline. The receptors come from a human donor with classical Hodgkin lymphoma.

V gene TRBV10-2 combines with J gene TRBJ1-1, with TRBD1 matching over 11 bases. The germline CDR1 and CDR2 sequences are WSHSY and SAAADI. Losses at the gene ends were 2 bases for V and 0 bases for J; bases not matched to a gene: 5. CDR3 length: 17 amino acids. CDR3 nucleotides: TGCGCCAGCAGTGAGGGGACAGGGGGGGTCATGAACACTGAAGCTTTCTTT. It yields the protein CASSEGTGGVMNTEAFF.

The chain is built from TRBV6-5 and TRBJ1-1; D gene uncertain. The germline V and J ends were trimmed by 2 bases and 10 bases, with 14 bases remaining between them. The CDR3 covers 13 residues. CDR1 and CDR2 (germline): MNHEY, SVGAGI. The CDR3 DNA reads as TGTGCCAGCAGTTACGGAGGGCCTCCAGGAGCTTTCTTT. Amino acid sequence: CASSYGGPPGAFF.

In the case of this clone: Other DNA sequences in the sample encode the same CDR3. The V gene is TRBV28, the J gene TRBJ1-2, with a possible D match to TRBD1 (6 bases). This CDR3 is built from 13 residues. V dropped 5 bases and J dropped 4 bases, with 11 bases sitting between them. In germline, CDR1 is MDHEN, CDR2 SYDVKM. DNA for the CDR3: TGTGCCAGCAGTCTTAGACAGGTCTATGGCTACACCTTC. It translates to CASSLRQVYGYTF.

In nucleotides, the CDR3 is TGCGCCAGCAGCCAAGATACGGGATCGGGAAACACCATATATTTT. Translating it yields CASSQDTGSGNTIYF. The chain joins TRBV4-1 to TRBJ1-3; unclear D gene. Germline V lookup: CDR1 MGHRA, CDR2 YSYEKL. The CDR3 extends over 15 amino acids. Trimming removed 0 bases from V and 4 bases from J, with 10 bases in between.

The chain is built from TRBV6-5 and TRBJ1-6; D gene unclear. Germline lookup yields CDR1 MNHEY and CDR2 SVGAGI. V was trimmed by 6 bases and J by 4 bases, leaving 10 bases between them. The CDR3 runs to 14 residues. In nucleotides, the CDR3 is TGTGCCAGCAGAGAATCGAGTTATAATTCACCCCTCCACTTT. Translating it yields CASRESSYNSPLHF.

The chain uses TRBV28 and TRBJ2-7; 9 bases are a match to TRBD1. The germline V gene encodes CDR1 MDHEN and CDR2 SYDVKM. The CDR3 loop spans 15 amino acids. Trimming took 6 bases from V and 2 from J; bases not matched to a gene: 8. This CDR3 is CASRQPGQGTYEQYF. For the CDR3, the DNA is TGTGCCAGCAGGCAACCGGGACAGGGAACCTACGAGCAGTACTTC.

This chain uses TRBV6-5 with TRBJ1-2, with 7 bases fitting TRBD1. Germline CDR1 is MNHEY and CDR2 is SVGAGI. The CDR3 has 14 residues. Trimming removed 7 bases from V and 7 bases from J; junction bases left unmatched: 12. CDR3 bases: TGTGCCAGCACTCCACATTCCGGGACAGTTGGCTACACCTTC. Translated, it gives CASTPHSGTVGYTF.

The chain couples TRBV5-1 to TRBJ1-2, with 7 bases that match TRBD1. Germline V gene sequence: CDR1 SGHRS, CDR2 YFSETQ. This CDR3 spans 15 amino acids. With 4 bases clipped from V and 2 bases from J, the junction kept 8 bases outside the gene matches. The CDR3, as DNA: TGCGCCAGCAGCCAAACACCAGGGGGAAACTATGGCTACACCTTC. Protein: CASSQTPGGNYGYTF.

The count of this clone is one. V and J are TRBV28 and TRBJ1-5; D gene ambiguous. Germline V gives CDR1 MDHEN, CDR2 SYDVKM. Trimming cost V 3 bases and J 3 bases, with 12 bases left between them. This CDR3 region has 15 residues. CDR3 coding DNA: TGTGCCAGCAGTTTGTCCCAGGCCCTCAATCAGCCCCAGCATTTT. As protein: CASSLSQALNQPQHF.

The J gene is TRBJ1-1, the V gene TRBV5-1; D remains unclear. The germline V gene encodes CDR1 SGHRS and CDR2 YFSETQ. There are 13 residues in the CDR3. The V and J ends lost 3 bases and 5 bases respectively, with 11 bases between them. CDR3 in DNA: TGCGCCAGCAGCTCCCTCCATGAGACTGAAGCTTTCTTT. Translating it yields CASSSLHETEAFF.

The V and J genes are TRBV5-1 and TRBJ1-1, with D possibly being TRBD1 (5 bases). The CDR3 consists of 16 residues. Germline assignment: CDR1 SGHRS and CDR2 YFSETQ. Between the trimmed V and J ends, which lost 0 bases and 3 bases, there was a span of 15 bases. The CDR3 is CASSLAGILLDTEAFF. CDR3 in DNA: TGCGCCAGCAGCTTGGCAGGGATCCTTCTTGACACTGAAGCTTTCTTT. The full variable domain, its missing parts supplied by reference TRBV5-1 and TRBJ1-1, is KAGVTQTPRYLIKTRGQQVTLSCSPISGHRSVSWYQQTPGQGLQFLFEYFSETQRNKGNFPGRFSGRQFSNSRSEMNVSTLELGDSALYLCASSLAGILLDTEAFFGQGTRLTVV.

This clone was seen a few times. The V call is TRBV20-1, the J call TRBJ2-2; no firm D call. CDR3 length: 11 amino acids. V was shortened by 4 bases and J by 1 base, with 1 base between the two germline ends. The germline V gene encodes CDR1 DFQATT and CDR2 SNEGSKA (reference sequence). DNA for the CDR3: TGCAGTGCTAAGAACACCGGGGAGCTGTTTTTT. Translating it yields CSAKNTGELFF.

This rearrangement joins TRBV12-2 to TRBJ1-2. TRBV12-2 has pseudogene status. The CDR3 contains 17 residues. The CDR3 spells CASRLGEKGRQFYGYTF. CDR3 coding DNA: TGTGCAAGTCGCTTAGGGGAGAAGGGCAGGCAGTTCTATGGCTACACCTTC.

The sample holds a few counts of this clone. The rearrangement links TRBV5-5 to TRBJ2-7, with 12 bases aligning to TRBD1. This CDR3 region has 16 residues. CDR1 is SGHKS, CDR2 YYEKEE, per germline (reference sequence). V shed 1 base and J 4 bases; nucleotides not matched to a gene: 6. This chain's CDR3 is CASSLLTGQGAYEQYF. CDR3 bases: TGTGCCAGCAGCTTGCTAACGGGACAGGGGGCTTACGAGCAGTACTTC.

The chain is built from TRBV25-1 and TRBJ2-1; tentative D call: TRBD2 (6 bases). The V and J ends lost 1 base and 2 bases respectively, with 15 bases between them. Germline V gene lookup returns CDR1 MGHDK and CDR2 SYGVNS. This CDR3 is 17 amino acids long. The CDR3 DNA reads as TGTGCCAGCAGTGAATTCGGGGGACGAAGAGCCTACAATGAGCAGTTCTTC. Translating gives CASSEFGGRRAYNEQFF.

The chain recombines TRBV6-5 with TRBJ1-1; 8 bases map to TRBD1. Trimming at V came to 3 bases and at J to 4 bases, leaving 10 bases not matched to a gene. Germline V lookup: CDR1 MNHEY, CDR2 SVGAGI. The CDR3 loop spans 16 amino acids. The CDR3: CASSYIRGREGTEAFF. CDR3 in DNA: TGTGCCAGCAGTTATATCAGGGGGCGCGAGGGCACTGAAGCTTTCTTT.

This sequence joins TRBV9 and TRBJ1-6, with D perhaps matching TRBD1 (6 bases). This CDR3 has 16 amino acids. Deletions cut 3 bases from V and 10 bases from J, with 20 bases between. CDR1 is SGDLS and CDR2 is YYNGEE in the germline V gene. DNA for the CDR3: TGTGCCAGCAGCGGGGCCGCGTGGGGGGCCCAATCACCCCTCCACTTT. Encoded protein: CASSGAAWGAQSPLHF.

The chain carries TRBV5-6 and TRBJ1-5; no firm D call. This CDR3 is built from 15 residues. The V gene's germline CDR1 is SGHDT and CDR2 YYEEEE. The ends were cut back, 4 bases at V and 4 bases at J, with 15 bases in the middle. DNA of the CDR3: TGTGCCAGCAGCCGGAACCTGGGTGCAAATCAGCCCCAGCATTTT. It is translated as CASSRNLGANQPQHF.

The CDR3 protein is CASSVVLGQTNEKLFF. The CDR3 DNA is TGTGCCAGCAGTGTCGTTCTTGGGCAGACTAATGAAAAACTGTTTTTT. The chain has TRBV6-1 and TRBJ1-4; no definite D call. The CDR3 consists of 16 residues. Per the germline V gene, CDR1 is MNHNS and CDR2 is SASEGT. V lost 4 bases and J 2 bases, leaving 14 bases between the germline ends.

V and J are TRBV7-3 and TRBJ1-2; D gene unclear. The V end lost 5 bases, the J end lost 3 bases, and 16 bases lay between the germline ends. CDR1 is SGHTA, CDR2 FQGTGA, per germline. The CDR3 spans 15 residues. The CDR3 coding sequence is TGTGCCAGCAGCCCGATGATGGGGTCCCACTATGGCTACACCTTC. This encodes CASSPMMGSHYGYTF.

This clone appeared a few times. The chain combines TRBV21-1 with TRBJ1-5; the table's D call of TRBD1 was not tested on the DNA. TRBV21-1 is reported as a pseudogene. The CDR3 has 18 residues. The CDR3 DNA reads TGTGCCAGCAGCCTCAAGGAGGGGACAGGGCTTAGCAATCAGCCCCAGCATTTT. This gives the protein CASSLKEGTGLSNQPQHF.

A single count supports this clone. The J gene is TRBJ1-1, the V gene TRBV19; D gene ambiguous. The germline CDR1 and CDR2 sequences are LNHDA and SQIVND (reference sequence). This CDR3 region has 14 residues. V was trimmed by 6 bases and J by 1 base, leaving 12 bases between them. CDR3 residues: CASSLGRGNTEAFF. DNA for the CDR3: TGTGCCAGTAGCCTAGGACGGGGGAACACTGAAGCTTTCTTT. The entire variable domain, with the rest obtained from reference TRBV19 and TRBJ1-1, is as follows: DGGITQSPKYLFRKEGQNVTLSCEQNLNHDAMYWYRQDPGQGLRLIYYSQIVNDFQKGDIAEGYSVSREKKESFPLTVTSAQKNPTAFYLCASSLGRGNTEAFFGQGTRLTVV.

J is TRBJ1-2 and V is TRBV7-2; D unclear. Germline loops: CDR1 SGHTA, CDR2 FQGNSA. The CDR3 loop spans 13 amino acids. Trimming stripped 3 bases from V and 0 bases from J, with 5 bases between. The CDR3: CASSFKANYGYTF. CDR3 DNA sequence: TGTGCCAGCAGCTTTAAGGCTAACTATGGCTACACCTTC.

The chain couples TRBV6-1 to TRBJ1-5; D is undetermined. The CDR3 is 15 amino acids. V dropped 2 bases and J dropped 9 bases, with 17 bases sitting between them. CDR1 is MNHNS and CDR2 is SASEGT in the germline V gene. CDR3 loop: CASSEIPALPGPQHF. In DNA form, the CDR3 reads TGTGCCAGCAGTGAAATCCCCGCTCTCCCGGGGCCCCAGCATTTT.

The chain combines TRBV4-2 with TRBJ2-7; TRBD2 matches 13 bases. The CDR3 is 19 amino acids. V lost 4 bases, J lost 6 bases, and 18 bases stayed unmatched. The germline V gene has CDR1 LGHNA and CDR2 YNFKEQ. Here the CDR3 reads CASSPTRGTGTSGIAEQYF. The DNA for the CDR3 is TGTGCCAGCAGCCCGACGAGAGGGACTGGGACTAGCGGGATTGCCGAGCAGTACTTC.

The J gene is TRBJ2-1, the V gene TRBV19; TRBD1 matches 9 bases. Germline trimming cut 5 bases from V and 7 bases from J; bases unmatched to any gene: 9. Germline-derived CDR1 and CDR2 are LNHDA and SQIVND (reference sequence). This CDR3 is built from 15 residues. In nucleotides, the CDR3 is TGTGCCAGTAGTGTAACAGGGGGCGTTAGTAATGAGCAGTTCTTC. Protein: CASSVTGGVSNEQFF.

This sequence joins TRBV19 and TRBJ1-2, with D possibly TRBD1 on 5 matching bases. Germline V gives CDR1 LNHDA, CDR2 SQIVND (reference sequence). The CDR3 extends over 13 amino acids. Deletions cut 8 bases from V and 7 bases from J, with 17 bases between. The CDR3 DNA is TGTGCCAGTGGTGGACACCCGGCGGTTGGCTACACCTTC. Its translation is CASGGHPAVGYTF.

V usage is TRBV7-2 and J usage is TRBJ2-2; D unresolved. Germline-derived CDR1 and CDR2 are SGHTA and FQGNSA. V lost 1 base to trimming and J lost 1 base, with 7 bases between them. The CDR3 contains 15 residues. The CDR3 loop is CASSLGAGNTGELFF. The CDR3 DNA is TGTGCCAGCAGCTTAGGTGCAGGGAACACCGGGGAGCTGTTTTTT.

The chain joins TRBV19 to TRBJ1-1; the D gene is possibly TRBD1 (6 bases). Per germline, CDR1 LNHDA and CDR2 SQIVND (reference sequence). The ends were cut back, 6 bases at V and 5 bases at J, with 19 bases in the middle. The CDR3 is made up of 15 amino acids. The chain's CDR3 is CASSPGTGRGTEAFF. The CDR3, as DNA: TGTGCCAGTAGCCCTGGTACAGGGCGAGGAACTGAAGCTTTCTTT.

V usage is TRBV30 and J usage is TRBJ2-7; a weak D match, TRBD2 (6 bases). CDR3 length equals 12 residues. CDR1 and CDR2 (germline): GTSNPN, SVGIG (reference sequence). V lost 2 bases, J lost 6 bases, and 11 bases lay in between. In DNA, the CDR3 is TGTGCCTGGAGTCCACTAGCAGTCGAGCAGTACTTC. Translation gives CAWSPLAVEQYF.

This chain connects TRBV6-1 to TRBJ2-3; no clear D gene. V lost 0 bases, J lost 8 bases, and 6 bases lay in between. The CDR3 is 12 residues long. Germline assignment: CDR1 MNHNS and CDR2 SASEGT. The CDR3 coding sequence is TGTGCCAGCAGTGAAGCGGGCATTACGCAGTATTTT. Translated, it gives CASSEAGITQYF.

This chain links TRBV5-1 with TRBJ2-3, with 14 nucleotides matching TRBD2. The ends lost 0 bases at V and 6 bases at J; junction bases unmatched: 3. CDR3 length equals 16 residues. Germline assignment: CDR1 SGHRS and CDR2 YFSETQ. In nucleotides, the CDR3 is TGCGCCAGCAGCTTGGGGACTAGCGGGAGGAGTGATACGCAGTATTTT. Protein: CASSLGTSGRSDTQYF.